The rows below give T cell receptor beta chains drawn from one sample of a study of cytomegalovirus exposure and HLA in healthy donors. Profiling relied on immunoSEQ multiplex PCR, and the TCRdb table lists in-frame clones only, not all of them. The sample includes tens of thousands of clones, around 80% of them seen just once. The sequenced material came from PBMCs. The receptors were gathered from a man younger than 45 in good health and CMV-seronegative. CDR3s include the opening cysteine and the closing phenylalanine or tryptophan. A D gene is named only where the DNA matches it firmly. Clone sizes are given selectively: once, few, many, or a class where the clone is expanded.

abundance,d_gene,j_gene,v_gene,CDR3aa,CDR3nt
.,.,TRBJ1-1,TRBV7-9,CASSQTPKNTEAFF,TGTGCCAGCAGCCAGACACCGAAGAACACTGAAGCTTTCTTT
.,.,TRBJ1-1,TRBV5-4,CASSLATRQEAFF,TGTGCCAGCAGCTTGGCCACAAGACAAGAAGCTTTCTTT
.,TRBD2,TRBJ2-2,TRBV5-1,CASGREGHFVPGELFF,TGCGCCAGCGGGCGGGAGGGCCATTTCGTACCCGGGGAGCTGTTTTTT
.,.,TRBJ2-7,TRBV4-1,CASSRLQGYEQYF,TGCGCCAGCAGCCGATTACAGGGTTACGAGCAGTACTTC
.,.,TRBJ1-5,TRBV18,CASSRNPPGNNQPQHF,TGTGCCAGCTCACGAAACCCCCCGGGGAACAATCAGCCCCAGCATTTT
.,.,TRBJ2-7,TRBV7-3,CASSLTNGGQQYF,TGTGCCAGCAGCTTAACGAACGGGGGACAGCAGTACTTC
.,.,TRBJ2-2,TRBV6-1,CASRSTGELFF,TGTGCCAGCAGGAGTACAGGGGAGCTGTTTTTT
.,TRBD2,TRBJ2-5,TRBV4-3,CASSRGTSVQLRETQYF,TGCGCCAGCAGTCGCGGGACTAGCGTGCAATTGAGGGAGACCCAGTACTTC
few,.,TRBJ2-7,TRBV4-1,CASSQDELSYEQYF,TGCGCCAGCAGCCAAGACGAGCTATCCTACGAGCAGTACTTC
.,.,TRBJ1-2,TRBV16,CASSRSANYGYPF,TGTGCCAGCAGCCGGAGCGCTAACTATGGCTACCCCTTC
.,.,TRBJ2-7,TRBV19,CASSMSTPYEQYF,TGTGCCAGTAGTATGTCTACCCCCTACGAGCAGTACTTC
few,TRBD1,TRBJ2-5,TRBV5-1,CASSLDRGEETQYF,TGCGCCAGCAGCCTCGACAGGGGGGAGGAGACCCAGTACTTC
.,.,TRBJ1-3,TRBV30,CAWSLGQSSGNTIYF,TGTGCCTGGAGCTTAGGACAGAGCTCTGGAAACACCATATATTTT
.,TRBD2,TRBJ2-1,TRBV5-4,CASSLSGAIRVEQFF,TGTGCCAGCAGCTTGAGCGGGGCTATTCGTGTTGAGCAGTTCTTC
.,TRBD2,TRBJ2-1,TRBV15,CATSNSGKPYNEQFF,TGTGCCACCAGCAATAGCGGGAAACCCTACAATGAGCAGTTCTTC
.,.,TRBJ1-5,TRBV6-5,CASRDSMNQPQHF,TGTGCCAGCAGGGACAGTATGAATCAGCCCCAGCATTTT
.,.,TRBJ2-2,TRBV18,CASSPGQVNTGELFF,TGTGCCAGCTCACCGGGGCAGGTCAACACCGGGGAGCTGTTTTTT
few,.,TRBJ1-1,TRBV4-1,CASSRGGGTEAFF,TGCGCCAGCAGCCGCGGGGGCGGGACTGAAGCTTTCTTT
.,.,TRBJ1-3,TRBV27,CASWGGSGNTIYF,TGTGCCAGCTGGGGGGGATCTGGAAACACCATATATTTT
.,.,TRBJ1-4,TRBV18,CASSRSGAANEKLFF,TGTGCCAGCTCACGCTCCGGAGCAGCTAATGAAAAACTGTTTTTT
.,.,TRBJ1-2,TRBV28,CASNPGSRQGYTF,TGTGCCAGCAACCCCGGATCCCGACAAGGCTACACCTTC
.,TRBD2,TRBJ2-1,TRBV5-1,CASSSTSGGVNEQFF,TGCGCCAGCAGCTCGACTAGCGGGGGGGTAAATGAGCAGTTCTTC
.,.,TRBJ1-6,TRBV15,CATSRDWGRGSPLHF,TGTGCCACCAGCAGAGATTGGGGAAGGGGTTCACCCCTCCACTTT
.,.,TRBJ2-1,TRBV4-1,CASSQATGSINEQFF,TGCGCCAGCAGCCAAGCGACGGGATCTATCAATGAGCAGTTCTTC
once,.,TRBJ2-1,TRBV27,CASKGEIYNEQFF,TGTGCGAGCAAGGGGGAAATATACAATGAGCAGTTCTTC
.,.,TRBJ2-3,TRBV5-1,CASSLGGTTDTQYF,TGCGCCAGCAGCTTGGGGGGCACCACAGATACGCAGTATTTT
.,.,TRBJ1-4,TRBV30,CASNLGGVGEKLFF,TGTGCCTCCAACCTGGGCGGGGTTGGGGAAAAACTGTTTTTT